This T cell receptor (beta chain) was sequenced for a study of early T cells in non-severe SARS-CoV-2 infection. The CDR3 spans 13 residues. Germline values: CDR1 MRHNA, CDR2 SNTAGT. Trimming took off 8 bases at V and 3 bases at J, with 12 bases between the two ends. TCRdb re-analysed the 5' RACE reads in MiXCR, keeping a single row per CDR3 protein. Of under 35,000 distinct CDR3 sequences in the sample, about 5% were seen once. The sequence was collected from an adult who was a healthcare worker with PCR-confirmed SARS-CoV-2 infection or an uninfected control (not recorded which). The rearrangement links TRBV6-4 to TRBJ2-3, with D unclear. Sequencing was carried out using whole blood. The CDR3 DNA sequence: TGTGCCAGCTCGGCGGCTAGTACAGATACGCAGTATTTT. Its translation is CASSAASTDTQYF.